This T cell receptor (beta chain) is drawn from a study of naive and memory T cell subsets. Two oligonucleotides, mixed equimolar, formed the beta constant-region primer covering TRBC1 and TRBC2. TCRdb independently ran MiXCR on the UMI-ligation and nested PCR reads; one entry per CDR3 protein. The repertoire holds roughly 98,000 distinct CDR3 sequences, with more than 6.5% as singletons. Germline V gene sequence: CDR1 MNHGY, CDR2 SVAAGI. V lost 0 bases to trimming and J lost 8 bases, with 11 bases between them. This CDR3 has 14 residues. Source material: central memory CD4+ T cells from blood. This chain uses TRBV6-9 with TRBJ1-5; D is undetermined. The TCR was taken from a human donor in good health. The DNA of the CDR3 is TGTGCCAGCAGTTATTCACTACATCGGGAGCCCCAGCATTTT. Protein sequence: CASSYSLHREPQHF.